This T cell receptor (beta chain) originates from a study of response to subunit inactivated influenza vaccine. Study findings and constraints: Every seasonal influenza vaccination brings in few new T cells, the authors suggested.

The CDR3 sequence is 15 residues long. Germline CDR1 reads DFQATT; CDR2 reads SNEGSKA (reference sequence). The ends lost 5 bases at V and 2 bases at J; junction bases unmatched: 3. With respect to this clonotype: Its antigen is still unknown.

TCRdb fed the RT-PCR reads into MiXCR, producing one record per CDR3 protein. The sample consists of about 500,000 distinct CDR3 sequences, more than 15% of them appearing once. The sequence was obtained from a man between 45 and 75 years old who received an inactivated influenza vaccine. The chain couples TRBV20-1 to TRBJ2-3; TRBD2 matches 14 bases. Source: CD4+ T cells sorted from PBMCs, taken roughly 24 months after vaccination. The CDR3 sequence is CSAGTSGGNTDTQYF. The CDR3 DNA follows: TGCAGTGCTGGGACTAGCGGGGGCAACACAGATACGCAGTATTTT.